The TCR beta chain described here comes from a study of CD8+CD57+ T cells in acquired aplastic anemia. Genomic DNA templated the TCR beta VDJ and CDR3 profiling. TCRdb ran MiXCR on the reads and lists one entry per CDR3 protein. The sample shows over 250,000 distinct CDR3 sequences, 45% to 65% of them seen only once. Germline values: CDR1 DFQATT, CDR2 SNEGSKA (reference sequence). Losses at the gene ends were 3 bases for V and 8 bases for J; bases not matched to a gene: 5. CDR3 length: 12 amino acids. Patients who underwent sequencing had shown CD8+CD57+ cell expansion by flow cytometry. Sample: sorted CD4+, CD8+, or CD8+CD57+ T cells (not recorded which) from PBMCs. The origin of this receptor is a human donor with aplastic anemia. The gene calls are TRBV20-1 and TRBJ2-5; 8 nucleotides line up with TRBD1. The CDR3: CSARETGETQYF. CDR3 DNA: TGCAGTGCTAGGGAGACAGGGGAAACCCAGTACTTC.